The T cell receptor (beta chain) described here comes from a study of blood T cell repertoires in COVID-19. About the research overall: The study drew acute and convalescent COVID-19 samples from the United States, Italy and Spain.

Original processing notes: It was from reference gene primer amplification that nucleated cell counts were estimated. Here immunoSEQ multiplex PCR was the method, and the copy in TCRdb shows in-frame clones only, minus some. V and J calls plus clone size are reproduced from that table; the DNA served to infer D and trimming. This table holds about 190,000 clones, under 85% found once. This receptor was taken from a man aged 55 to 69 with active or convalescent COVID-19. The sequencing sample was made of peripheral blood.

The CDR3 loop reads CASSSEVYEQYF. As DNA, the CDR3 is TGTGCCAGCAGCTCAGAGGTCTACGAGCAGTACTTC. V and J are TRBV7-9 and TRBJ2-7, with no clear D. CDR1 is SEHNR and CDR2 is FQNEAQ in the germline V gene (reference sequence). This CDR3 has 12 amino acids. Trimming removed 4 bases from V and 3 bases from J, with 7 bases in between.